This T cell receptor (beta chain) was obtained from a study of identifying expanded T cells in peripheral blood. A remark on this clone: What it binds is unknown.

Overall study findings and caveats: Differentially abundant clones: roughly 1.2 between replicates, roughly 16 at approximately two weeks, roughly 18 at four. Variance in clone template counts between roughly 2-week samples significantly increased with total template count across all healthy donors.

Generated by immunoSEQ multiplex PCR, the TCRdb table keeps only in-frame clones and is missing some. Of some 77,000 clones detected, around 89% appear once; the ten largest clones hold 15% to 20%. The CDR3 runs to 16 residues. CDR1 SGHTA and CDR2 FQGNSA come from the germline V gene. V shed 4 bases, J shed 3 bases, and the junction held 6 bases outside the gene matches. Collection occurred without any documented infections or immune events in donors. The sample consisted of blood. The clonotype was recovered from a person between 18 and 75 years old in good health. V gene TRBV7-2 combines with J gene TRBJ2-5, with TRBD2 matching 12 bases. Here the CDR3 reads CASSWSLAGGKETQYF. The CDR3 DNA reads TGTGCCAGCAGCTGGAGCCTAGCGGGGGGGAAAGAGACCCAGTACTTC.